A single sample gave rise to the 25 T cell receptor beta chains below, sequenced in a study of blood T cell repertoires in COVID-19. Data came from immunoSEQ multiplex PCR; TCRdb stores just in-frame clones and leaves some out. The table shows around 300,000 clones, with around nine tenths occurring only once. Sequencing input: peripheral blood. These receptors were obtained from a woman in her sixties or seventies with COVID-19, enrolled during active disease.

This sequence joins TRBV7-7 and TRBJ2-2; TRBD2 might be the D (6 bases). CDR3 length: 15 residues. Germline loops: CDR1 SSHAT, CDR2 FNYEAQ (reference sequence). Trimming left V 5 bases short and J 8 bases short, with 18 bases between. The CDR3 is CASSPRKGREGELFF. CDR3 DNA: TGTGCCAGCAGCCCCCGCAAGGGGCGGGAAGGGGAGCTGTTTTTT. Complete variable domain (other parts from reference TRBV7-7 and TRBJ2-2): GAGVSQSPRYKVTKRGQDVTLRCDPISSHATLYWYQQALGQGPEFLTYFNYEAQPDKSGLPSDRFSAERPEGSISTLTIQRTEQRDSAMYRCASSPRKGREGELFFGEGSRLTVL.

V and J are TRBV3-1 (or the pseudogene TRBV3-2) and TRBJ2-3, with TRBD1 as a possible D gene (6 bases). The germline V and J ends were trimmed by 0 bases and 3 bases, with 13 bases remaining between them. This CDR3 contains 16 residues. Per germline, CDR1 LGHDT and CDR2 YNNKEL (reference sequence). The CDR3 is CASSQDRLQGTDTQYF. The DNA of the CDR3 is TGTGCCAGCAGCCAAGATCGACTGCAGGGGACAGATACGCAGTATTTT.

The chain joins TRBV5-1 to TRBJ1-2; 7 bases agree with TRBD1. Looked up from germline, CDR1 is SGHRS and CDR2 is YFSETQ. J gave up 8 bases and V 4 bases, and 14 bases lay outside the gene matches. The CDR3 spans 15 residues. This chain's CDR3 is CASSPQGGGGGGYTF. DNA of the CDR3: TGCGCCAGCAGCCCACAAGGGGGCGGAGGGGGAGGCTACACCTTC.

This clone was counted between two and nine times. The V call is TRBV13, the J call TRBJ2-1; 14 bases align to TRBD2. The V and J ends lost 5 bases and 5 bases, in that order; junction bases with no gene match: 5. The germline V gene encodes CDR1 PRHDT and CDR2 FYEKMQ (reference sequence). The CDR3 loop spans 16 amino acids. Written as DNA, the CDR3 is TGTGCCAGCAGCCCGAGACTAGCGGGGGGGCACAATGAGCAGTTCTTC. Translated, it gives CASSPRLAGGHNEQFF.

CDR3 DNA sequence: TGTGCCATCAGTGAGTCGGGGAGCTACTATGGCTACACCTTC. As protein: CAISESGSYYGYTF. This sequence joins TRBV10-3 and TRBJ1-2; D call uncertain. Trimming took 0 bases from V and 3 from J, leaving 8 bases between them. This CDR3 spans 14 amino acids. Germline CDR1 is ENHRY and CDR2 is SYGVKD.

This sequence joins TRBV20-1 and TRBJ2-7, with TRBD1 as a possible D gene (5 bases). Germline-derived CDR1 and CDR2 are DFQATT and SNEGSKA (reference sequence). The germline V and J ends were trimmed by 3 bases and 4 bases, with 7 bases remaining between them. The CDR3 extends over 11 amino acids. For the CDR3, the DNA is TGCAGTGCTAGCAGGGATTACGAGCAGTACTTC. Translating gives CSASRDYEQYF.

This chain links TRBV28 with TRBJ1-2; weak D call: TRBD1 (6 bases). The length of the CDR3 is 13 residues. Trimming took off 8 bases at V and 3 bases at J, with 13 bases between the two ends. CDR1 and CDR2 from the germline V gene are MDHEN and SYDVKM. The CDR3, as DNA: TGTGCCAGCCTCAAAGGGGGATACTATGGCTACACCTTC. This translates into CASLKGGYYGYTF.

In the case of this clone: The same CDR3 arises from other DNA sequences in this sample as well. CDR3 coding DNA: TGCGCCAGCAGCTCGGGTAGCGGCTACACCTTC. This codes for CASSSGSGYTF. The genes are TRBV5-1 and TRBJ1-2, with D hard to call. Per germline, CDR1 SGHRS and CDR2 YFSETQ. The V and J ends lost 3 bases and 8 bases respectively, with 8 bases between them. The CDR3 runs to 11 residues.

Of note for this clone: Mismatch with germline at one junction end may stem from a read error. The CDR3 region is CASSLELEPQEAQYF. DNA for the CDR3: TGTGCCAGCAGCTTAGAACTGGAACCCCAAGAGGCCCAGTACTTC. The V call is TRBV7-2, the J call TRBJ2-5, with D unresolved. CDR3 length: 15 amino acids. Germline loops: CDR1 SGHTA, CDR2 FQGNSA.

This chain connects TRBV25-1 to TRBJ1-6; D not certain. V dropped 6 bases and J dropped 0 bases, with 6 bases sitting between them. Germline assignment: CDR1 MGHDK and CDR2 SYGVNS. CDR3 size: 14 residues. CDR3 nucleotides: TGTGCCAGCAGCGCTAGCTCCTATAATTCACCCCTCCACTTT. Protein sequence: CASSASSYNSPLHF.

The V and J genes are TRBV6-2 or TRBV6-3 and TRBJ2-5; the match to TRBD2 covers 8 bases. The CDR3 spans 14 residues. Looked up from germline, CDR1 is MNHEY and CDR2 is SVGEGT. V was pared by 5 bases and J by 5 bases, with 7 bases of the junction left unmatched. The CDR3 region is CASSTGLGGETQYF. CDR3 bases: TGTGCCAGCAGTACGGGACTAGGGGGGGAGACCCAGTACTTC.

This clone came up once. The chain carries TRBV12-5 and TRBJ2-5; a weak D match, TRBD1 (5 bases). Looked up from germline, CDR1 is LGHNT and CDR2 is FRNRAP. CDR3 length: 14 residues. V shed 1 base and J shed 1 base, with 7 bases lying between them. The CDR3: CASGLEGSQETQYF. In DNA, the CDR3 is TGTGCTAGTGGTTTGGAGGGGTCCCAAGAGACCCAGTACTTC.

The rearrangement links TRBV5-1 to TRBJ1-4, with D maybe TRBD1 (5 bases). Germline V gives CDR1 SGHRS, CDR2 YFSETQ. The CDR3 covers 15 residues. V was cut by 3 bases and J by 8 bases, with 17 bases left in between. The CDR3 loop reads CASSSWGEPGEKLFF. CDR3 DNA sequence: TGCGCCAGCAGCTCCTGGGGGGAACCGGGCGAAAAACTGTTTTTT.

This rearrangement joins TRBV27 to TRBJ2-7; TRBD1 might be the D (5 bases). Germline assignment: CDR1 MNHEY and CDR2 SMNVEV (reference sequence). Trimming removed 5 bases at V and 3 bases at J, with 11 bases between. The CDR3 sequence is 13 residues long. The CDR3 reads CASSPRQFYEQYF. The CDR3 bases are TGTGCCAGCAGTCCCCGACAGTTCTACGAGCAGTACTTC.

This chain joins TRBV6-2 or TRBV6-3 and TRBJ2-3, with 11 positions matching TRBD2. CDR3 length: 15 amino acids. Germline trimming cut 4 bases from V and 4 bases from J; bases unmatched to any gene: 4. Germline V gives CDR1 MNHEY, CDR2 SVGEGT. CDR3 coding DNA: TGTGCCAGCAGTTCCCCGGGACTAGCGGCAGATACGCAGTATTTT. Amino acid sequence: CASSSPGLAADTQYF.

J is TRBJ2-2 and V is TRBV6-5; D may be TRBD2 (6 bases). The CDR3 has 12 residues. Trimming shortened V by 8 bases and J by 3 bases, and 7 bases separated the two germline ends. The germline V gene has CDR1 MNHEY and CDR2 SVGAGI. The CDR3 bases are TGTGCCAGCGGGGGGTACACCGGGGAGCTGTTTTTT. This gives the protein CASGGYTGELFF.

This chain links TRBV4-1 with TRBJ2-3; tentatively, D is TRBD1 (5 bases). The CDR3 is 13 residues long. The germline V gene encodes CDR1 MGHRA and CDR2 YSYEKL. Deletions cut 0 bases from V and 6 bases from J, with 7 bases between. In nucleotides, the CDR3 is TGCGCCAGCAGCCAAGAAGGGGTGGATACGCAGTATTTT. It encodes CASSQEGVDTQYF.

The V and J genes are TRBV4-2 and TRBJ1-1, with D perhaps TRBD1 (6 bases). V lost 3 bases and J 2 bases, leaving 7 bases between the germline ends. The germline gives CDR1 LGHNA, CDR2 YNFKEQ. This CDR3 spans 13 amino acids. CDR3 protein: CASSHGGNTEAFF. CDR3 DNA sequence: TGTGCCAGCAGCCATGGGGGCAACACTGAAGCTTTCTTT.

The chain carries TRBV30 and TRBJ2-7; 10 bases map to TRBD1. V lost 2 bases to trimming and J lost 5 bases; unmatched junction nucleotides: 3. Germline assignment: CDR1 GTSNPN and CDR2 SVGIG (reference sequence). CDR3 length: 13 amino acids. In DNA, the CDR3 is TGTGCCTGGAGTAGACAGGGGGCAGACGAGCAGTACTTC. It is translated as CAWSRQGADEQYF.

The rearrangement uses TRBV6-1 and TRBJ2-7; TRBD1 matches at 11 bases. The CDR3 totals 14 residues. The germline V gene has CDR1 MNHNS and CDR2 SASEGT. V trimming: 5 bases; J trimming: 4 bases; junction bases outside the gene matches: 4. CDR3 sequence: CASSLGQGAYEQYF. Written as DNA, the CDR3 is TGTGCCAGCAGTCTAGGACAGGGGGCGTACGAGCAGTACTTC.

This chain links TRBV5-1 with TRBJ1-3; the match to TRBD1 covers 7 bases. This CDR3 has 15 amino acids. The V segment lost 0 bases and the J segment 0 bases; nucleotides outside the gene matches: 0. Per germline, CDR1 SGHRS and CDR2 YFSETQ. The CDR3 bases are TGCGCCAGCAGCTTGGGGGACAGCTCTGGAAACACCATATATTTT. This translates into CASSLGDSSGNTIYF.

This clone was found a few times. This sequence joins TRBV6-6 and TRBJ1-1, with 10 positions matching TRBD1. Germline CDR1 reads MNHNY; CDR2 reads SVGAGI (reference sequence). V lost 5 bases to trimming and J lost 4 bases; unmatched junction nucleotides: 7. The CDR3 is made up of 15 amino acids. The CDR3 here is CASSTQDRGITEAFF. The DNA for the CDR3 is TGTGCCAGCAGTACCCAGGACAGGGGGATCACTGAAGCTTTCTTT.

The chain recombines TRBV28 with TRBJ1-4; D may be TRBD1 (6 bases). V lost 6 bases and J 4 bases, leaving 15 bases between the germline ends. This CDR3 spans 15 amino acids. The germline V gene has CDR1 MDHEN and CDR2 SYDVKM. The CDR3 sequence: CASSLPTGLNEKLFF. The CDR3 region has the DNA TGTGCCAGCAGCCTCCCGACAGGACTTAATGAAAAACTGTTTTTT. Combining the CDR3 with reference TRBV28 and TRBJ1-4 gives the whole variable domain DVKVTQSSRYLVKRTGEKVFLECVQDMDHENMFWYRQDPGLGLRLIYFSYDVKMKEKGDIPEGYSVSREKKERFSLILESASTNQTSMYLCASSLPTGLNEKLFFGSGTQLSVL.

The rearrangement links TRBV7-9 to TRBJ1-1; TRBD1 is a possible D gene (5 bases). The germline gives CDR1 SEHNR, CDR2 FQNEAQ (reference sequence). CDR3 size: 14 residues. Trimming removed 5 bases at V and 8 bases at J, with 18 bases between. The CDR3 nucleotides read TGTGCCAGCAGCCCCATGTCAGGGAAACGAGAAGCTTTCTTT. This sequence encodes CASSPMSGKREAFF.

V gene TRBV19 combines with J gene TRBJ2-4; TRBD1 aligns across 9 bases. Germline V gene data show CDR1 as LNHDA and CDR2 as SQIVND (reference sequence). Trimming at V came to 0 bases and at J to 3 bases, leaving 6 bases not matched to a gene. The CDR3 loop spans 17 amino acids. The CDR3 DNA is TGTGCCAGTAGTATAGAAAAGGGGGACAGGGTCAAAAACATTCAGTACTTC. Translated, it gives CASSIEKGDRVKNIQYF. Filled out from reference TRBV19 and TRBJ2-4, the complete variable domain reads DGGITQSPKYLFRKEGQNVTLSCEQNLNHDAMYWYRQDPGQGLRLIYYSQIVNDFQKGDIAEGYSVSREKKESFPLTVTSAQKNPTAFYLCASSIEKGDRVKNIQYFGAGTRLSVL.